The 9 T cell receptor beta chains in this list originate from one sample, sequenced in a study of blood T cell repertoires in COVID-19 (dated by TCRdb to between 2020 and 2021). The library was built by means of the immunoSEQ multiplex PCR assay. The clones in this table, taken by TCRdb from immuneACCESS, are in-frame only. Not every clone is retained; where verified, under half of the shortfall comes from an unresolved V gene, and the cause of the rest is unknown. For this sample the table gives tens of thousands of clones, of which approximately 80% were detected only once. Jointly, the top ten make up about 10% of the sample. Sequencing was performed on peripheral blood. These receptors were taken from a man in his 60s with acute or convalescent COVID-19.

The CDR3 coding sequence is TGTGCCAGCAGTTCGGGTGGGACTAGCGGGGGACGAGAGACCCAGTACTTC. Translated, it gives CASSSGGTSGGRETQYF. The chain employs TRBV28 and TRBJ2-5; 14 positions agree with TRBD2. The CDR3 loop spans 17 amino acids. With 4 bases clipped from V and 4 bases from J, the junction kept 8 bases outside the gene matches. Germline values: CDR1 MDHEN, CDR2 SYDVKM.

The V and J genes are TRBV3-1 (or the pseudogene TRBV3-2) and TRBJ2-7; 8 positions agree with TRBD1. Per germline, CDR1 LGHDT and CDR2 YNNKEL (reference sequence). The CDR3 sequence is 14 residues long. V lost 1 base and J lost 6; bases outside the gene matches: 5. CDR3: CASSQGDRIREQYF. The CDR3, as DNA: TGTGCCAGCAGCCAAGGGGACAGGATTCGCGAGCAGTACTTC.

To note about this clone: One junction end does not reproduce the germline sequence, and a read error may be involved. The chain recombines TRBV7-2 with TRBJ1-1, with D maybe TRBD1 (5 bases). Looked up from germline, CDR1 is SGHTA and CDR2 is FQGNSA. The CDR3 totals 12 residues. The CDR3 is CASIYRNSEAFF. The DNA for the CDR3 is TGTGCCAGCATTTACAGGAACTCTGAAGCTTTCTTT.

The rearrangement uses TRBV12-5 and TRBJ1-3; D possibly corresponds to TRBD1 (6 bases). Germline V gene data show CDR1 as LGHNT and CDR2 as FRNRAP. This CDR3 region has 14 residues. V lost 6 bases and J lost 4, with 13 bases in between. The CDR3 here is CASGWGQGGNTIYF. CDR3 in DNA: TGTGCTAGTGGGTGGGGGCAGGGGGGAAACACCATATATTTT.

The chain employs TRBV7-8 and TRBJ2-1, with a weak D call TRBD1 (6 bases). V was clipped by 5 bases and J by 6 bases, with 14 bases between them. The CDR3 is 14 amino acids. Germline lookup yields CDR1 SGHVS and CDR2 FQNEAQ. As DNA, the CDR3 is TGTGCCAGCAGCCCCAGACGAGGGGGCAATGAGCAGTTCTTC. Translation gives CASSPRRGGNEQFF. Drawing the rest from reference TRBV7-8 and TRBJ2-1, the complete variable domain is GAGVSQSPRYKVAKRGQDVALRCDPISGHVSLFWYQQALGQGPEFLTYFQNEAQLDKSGLPSDRFFAERPEGSVSTLKIQRTQQEDSAVYLCASSPRRGGNEQFFGPGTRLTVL.

J is TRBJ1-5 and V is TRBV11-2; D gene uncertain. The ends were cut back, 3 bases at V and 4 bases at J, with 7 bases in the middle. The length of the CDR3 is 13 residues. CDR1 and CDR2 (germline): SGHAT, FQNNGV. CDR3 amino acids: CASSFRDNQPQHF. The DNA of the CDR3 is TGTGCCAGCAGCTTCCGGGATAATCAGCCCCAGCATTTT.

The chain combines TRBV14 with TRBJ1-2; 8 positions agree with TRBD1. The germline V gene encodes CDR1 SGHDN and CDR2 FVKESK. The CDR3 covers 16 residues. J was trimmed by 3 bases and V by 4 bases; bases with no gene match: 10. The CDR3 DNA is TGTGCCAGCAGCCCCAAAGGCTCAGGGGGCTACTATGGCTACACCTTC. Translating it yields CASSPKGSGGYYGYTF.

The chain links TRBV7-2 to TRBJ1-5; D perhaps matches TRBD1 (6 bases). Germline V gene data show CDR1 as SGHTA and CDR2 as FQGNSA. V gave up 7 bases and J gave up 2 bases, with 9 bases separating them. The CDR3 consists of 13 residues. CDR3 bases: TGTGCCAGCAAAGGGGGAGGCAATCAGCCCCAGCATTTT. This codes for CASKGGGNQPQHF.

This chain connects TRBV18 to TRBJ2-1; 10 nucleotides match TRBD2. The CDR3 totals 17 residues. Germline values: CDR1 KGHSH, CDR2 LQKENI. J lost 8 bases, V lost 2 bases, and 12 bases had no gene match. CDR3 residues: CASSPSTGLASVYEQFF. The CDR3 DNA is TGTGCCAGCTCACCATCAACGGGACTAGCGAGTGTATATGAGCAGTTCTTC.